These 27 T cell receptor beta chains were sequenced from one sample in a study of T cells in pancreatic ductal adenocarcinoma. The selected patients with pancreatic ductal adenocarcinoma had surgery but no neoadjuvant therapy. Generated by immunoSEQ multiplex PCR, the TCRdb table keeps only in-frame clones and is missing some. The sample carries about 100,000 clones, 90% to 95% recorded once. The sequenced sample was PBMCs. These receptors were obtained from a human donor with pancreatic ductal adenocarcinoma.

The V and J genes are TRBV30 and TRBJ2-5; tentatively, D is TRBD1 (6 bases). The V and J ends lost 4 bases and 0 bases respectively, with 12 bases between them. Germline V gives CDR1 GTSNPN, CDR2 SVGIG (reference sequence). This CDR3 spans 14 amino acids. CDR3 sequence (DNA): TGTGCCTGGACCCCAGACAGGTACCAAGAGACCCAGTACTTC. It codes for CAWTPDRYQETQYF.

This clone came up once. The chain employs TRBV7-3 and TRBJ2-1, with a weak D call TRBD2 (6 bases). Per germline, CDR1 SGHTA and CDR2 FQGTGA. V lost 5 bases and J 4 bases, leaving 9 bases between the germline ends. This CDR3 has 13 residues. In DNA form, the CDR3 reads TGTGCCAGCAGCCCTGGGGGGTACAATGAGCAGTTCTTC. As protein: CASSPGGYNEQFF.

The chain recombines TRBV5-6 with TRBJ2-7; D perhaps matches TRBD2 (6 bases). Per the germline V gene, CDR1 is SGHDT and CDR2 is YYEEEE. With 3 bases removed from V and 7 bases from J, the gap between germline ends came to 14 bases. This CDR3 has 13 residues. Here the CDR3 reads CASSWRDLSEQYF. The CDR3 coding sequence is TGTGCCAGCAGCTGGAGGGACTTGTCTGAGCAGTACTTC. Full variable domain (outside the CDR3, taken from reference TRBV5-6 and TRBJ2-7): DAGVTQSPTHLIKTRGQQVTLRCSPKSGHDTVSWYQQALGQGPQFIFQYYEEEERQRGNFPDRFSGHQFPNYSSELNVNALLLGDSALYLCASSWRDLSEQYFGPGTRLTVT.

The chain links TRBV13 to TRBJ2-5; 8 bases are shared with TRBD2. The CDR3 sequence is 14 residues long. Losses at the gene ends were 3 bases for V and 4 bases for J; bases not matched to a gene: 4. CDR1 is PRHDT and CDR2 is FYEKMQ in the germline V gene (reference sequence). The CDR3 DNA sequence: TGTGCCAGCAGCTTTAGACTAGCGCGAGAGACCCAGTACTTC. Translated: CASSFRLARETQYF. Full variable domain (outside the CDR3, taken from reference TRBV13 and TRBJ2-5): AAGVIQSPRHLIKEKRETATLKCYPIPRHDTVYWYQQGPGQDPQFLISFYEKMQSDKGSIPDRFSAQQFSDYHSELNMSSLELGDSALYFCASSFRLARETQYFGPGTRLLVL.

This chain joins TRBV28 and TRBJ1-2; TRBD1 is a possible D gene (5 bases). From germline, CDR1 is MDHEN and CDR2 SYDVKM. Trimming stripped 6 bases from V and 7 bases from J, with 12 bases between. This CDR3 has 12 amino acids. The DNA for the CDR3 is TGTGCCAGCAGCTCAGGGCCCCTTGGCTACACCTTC. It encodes CASSSGPLGYTF.

The CDR3: CASSPGTGGGYTF. As DNA, the CDR3 is TGCGCCAGCAGCCCGGGGACAGGGGGTGGCTACACCTTC. The rearrangement uses TRBV5-1 and TRBJ1-2, with 11 bases fitting TRBD1. Germline V lookup: CDR1 SGHRS, CDR2 YFSETQ. This CDR3 comprises 13 residues. J gave up 7 bases and V 4 bases, and 3 bases lay outside the gene matches.

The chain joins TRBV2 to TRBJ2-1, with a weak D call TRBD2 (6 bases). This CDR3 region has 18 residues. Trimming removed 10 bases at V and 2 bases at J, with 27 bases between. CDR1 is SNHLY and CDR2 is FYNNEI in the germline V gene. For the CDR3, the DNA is TGTGCCATCCGAAAGGGGAGCGGAGGGGCGGCGGCCTACAATGAGCAGTTCTTC. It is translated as CAIRKGSGGAAAYNEQFF. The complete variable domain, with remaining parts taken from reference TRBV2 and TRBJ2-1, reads EPEVTQTPSHQVTQMGQEVILRCVPISNHLYFYWYRQILGQKVEFLVSFYNNEISEKSEIFDDQFSVERPDGSNFTLKIRSTKLEDSAMYFCAIRKGSGGAAAYNEQFFGPGTRLTVL.

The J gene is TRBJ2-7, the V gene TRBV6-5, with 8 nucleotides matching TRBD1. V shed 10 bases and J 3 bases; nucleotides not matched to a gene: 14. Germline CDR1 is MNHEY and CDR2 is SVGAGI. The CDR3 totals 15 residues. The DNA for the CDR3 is TGTGCCACCTCAGCGGACAGGGATGCCGACTACGAGCAGTACTTC. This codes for CATSADRDADYEQYF.

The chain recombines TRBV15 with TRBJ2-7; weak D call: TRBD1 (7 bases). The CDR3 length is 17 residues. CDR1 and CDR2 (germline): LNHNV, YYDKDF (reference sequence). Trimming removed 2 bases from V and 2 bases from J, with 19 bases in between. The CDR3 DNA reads TGTGCCACCAGCAGACCCCCGGGGCAGGGGGGTACCTACGAGCAGTACTTC. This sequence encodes CATSRPPGQGGTYEQYF. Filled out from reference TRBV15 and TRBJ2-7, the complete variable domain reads DAMVIQNPRYQVTQFGKPVTLSCSQTLNHNVMYWYQQKSSQAPKLLFHYYDKDFNNEADTPDNFQSRRPNTSFCFLDIRSPGLGDTAMYLCATSRPPGQGGTYEQYFGPGTRLTVT.

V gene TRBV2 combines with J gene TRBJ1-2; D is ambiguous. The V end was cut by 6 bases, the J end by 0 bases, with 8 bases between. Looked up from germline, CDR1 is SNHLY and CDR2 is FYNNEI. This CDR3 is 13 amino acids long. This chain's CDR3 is CASRLEANYGYTF. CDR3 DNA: TGTGCCAGCAGGTTAGAAGCTAACTATGGCTACACCTTC.

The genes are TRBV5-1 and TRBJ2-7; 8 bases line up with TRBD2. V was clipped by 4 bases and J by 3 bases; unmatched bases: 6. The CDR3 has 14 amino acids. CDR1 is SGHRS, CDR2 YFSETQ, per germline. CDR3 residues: CASSPGGTSYEQYF. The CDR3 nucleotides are TGCGCCAGCAGCCCAGGCGGGACTAGCTACGAGCAGTACTTC.

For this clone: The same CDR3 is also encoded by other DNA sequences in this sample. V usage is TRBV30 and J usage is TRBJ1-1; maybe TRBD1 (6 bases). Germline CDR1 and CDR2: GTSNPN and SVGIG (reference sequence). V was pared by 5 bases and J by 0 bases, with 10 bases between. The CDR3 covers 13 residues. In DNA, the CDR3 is TGTGCCTGGGAAGGACAGTTGAACACTGAAGCTTTCTTT. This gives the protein CAWEGQLNTEAFF.

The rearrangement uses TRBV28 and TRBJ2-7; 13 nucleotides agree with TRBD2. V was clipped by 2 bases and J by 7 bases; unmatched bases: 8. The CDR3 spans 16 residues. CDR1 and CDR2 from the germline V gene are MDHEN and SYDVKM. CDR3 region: CASSLPGLAGEREQYF. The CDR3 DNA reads TGTGCCAGCAGTTTACCCGGACTAGCGGGAGAACGGGAGCAGTACTTC.

The CDR3 bases are TGTGCCAGCGAACCCGGGACAGGGAATAATGAGCAGTTCTTC. Translating it yields CASEPGTGNNEQFF. The V call is TRBV27, the J call TRBJ2-1; 9 nucleotides align to TRBD1. Germline lookup yields CDR1 MNHEY and CDR2 SMNVEV (reference sequence). Trimming cost V 8 bases and J 7 bases; bases outside gene matches: 9. This CDR3 has 14 residues.

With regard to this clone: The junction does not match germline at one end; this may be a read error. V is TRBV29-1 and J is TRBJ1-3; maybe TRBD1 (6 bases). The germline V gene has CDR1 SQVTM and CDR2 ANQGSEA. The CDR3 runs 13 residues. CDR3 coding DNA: TGCAGCGCTACAGACAGGTCTGCAAACACCATATATTTT. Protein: CSATDRSANTIYF.

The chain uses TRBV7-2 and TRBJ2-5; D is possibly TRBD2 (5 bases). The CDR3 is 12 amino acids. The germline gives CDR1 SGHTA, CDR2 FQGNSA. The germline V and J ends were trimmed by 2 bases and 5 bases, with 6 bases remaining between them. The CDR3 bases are TGTGCCAGCAGCTTAAGCGGCGAGACCCAGTACTTC. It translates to CASSLSGETQYF.

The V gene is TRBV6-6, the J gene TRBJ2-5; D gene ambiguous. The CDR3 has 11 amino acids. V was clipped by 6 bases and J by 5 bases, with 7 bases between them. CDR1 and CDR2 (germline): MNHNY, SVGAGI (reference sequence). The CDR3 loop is CASSSGETQYF. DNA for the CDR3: TGTGCCAGCAGCTCCGGGGAGACCCAGTACTTC.

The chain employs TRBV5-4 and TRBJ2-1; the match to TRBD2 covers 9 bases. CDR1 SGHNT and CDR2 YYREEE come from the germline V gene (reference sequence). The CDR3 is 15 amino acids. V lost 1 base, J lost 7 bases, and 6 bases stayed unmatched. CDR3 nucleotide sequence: TGTGCCAGCAGCTTGTCGGGCGGGGGGGTAAATGAGCAGTTCTTC. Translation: CASSLSGGGVNEQFF.

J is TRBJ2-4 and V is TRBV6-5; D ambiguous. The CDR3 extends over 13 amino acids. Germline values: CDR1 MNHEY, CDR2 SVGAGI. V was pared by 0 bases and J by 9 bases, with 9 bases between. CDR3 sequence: CASSYSSLGIQYF. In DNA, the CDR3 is TGTGCCAGCAGTTACTCTAGCCTGGGCATTCAGTACTTC.

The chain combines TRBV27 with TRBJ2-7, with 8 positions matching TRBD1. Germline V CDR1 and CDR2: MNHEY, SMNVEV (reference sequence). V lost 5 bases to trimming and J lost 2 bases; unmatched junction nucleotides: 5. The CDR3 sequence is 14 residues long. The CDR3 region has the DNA TGTGCCAGCAGTCGGACAGGGACCACCTACGAGCAGTACTTC. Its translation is CASSRTGTTYEQYF.

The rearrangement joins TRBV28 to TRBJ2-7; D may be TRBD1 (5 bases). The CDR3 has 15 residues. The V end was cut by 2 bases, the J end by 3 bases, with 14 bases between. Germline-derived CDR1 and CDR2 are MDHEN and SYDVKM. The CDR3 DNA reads TGTGCCAGCAGTTTAAGGGGAATGCGAGACTACGAGCAGTACTTC. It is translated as CASSLRGMRDYEQYF.

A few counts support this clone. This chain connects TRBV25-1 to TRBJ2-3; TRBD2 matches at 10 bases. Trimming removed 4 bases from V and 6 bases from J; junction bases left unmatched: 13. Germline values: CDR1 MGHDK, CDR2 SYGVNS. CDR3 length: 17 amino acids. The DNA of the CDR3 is TGTGCCAGCAGTGGATCTCGGGAGCGGGAGGGCCACGATACGCAGTATTTT. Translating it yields CASSGSREREGHDTQYF.

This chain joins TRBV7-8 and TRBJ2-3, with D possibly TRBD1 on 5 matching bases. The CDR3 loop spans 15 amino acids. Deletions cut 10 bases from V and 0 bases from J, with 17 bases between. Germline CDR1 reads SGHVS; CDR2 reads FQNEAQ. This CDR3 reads CATLPGKGSTDTQYF. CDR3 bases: TGTGCCACCCTTCCAGGTAAGGGGAGCACAGATACGCAGTATTTT.

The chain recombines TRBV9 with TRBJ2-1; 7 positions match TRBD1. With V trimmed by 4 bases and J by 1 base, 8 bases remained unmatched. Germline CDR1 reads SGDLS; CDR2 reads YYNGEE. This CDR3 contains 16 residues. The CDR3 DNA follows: TGTGCCAGCAGCCCAAGACAGGGCCAATCCTACAATGAGCAGTTCTTC. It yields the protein CASSPRQGQSYNEQFF.

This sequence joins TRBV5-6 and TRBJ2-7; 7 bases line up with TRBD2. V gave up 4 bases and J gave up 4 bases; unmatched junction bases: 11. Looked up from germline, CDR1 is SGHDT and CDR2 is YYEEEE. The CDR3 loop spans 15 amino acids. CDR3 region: CASSVGPGGLYEQYF. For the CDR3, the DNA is TGTGCCAGCAGCGTCGGTCCCGGGGGGTTGTACGAGCAGTACTTC.

CDR3 nucleotide sequence: TGTGCCAGCAGCGCTCAGGGACTAGCGGGAGTTGTTGAGCAGTACTTC. Its translation is CASSAQGLAGVVEQYF. The chain couples TRBV2 to TRBJ2-7; 14 bases are a match to TRBD2. Losses at the gene ends were 6 bases for V and 7 bases for J; bases not matched to a gene: 11. This CDR3 has 16 residues. Germline CDR1 and CDR2: SNHLY and FYNNEI. The whole variable domain, filled in from reference TRBV2 and TRBJ2-7, reads EPEVTQTPSHQVTQMGQEVILRCVPISNHLYFYWYRQILGQKVEFLVSFYNNEISEKSEIFDDQFSVERPDGSNFTLKIRSTKLEDSAMYFCASSAQGLAGVVEQYFGPGTRLTVT.

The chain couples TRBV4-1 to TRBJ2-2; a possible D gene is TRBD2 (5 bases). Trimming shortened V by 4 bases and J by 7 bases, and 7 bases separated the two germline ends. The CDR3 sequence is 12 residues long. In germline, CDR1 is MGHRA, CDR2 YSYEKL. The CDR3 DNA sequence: TGCGCCAGCAGCCCTGCGGGCGGGGAGCTGTTTTTT. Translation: CASSPAGGELFF.